This TCR beta chain was profiled in a study of regulatory T cells in long-lasting Graves disease. Study results and limitations: Authors noted too few samples as a limitation. Persistent Graves' disease cases displayed lower TCR diversity than newly diagnosed ones.

This clonotype was recorded at least ten times. Antigen unknown. Investigators prepared the TCR beta libraries by applying iRepertoire HTBI primers and Arm-PCR of CDR3 regions. TCRdb called the multiplex PCR reads again in MiXCR, with one record for every CDR3 protein. Among about 380,000 distinct CDR3 sequences listed, 15% were seen once. Germline V gives CDR1 SEHNR, CDR2 FQNEAQ (reference sequence). Trimming stripped 5 bases from V and 7 bases from J, with 9 bases between. CDR3 size: 11 residues. Time point meaning: newly diagnosed GD, antithyroid drugs for less than 3 months. PBMC RNA served as the TCR library source.

This clonotype was sampled from a female donor with Graves disease. Sequenced here: peripheral blood mononuclear cells (PBMCs), sampled at new diagnosis, from a patient treated with antithyroid drugs. The chain employs TRBV7-9 and TRBJ2-7, with D unclear. The DNA of the CDR3 is TGTGCCAGCAGCCCCGCCGGGGAGCAGTACTTC. Its protein is CASSPAGEQYF.